This entry lists 20 T cell receptor beta chains sequenced from one sample in a study of brain T cells in children with intractable seizures. The method was immunoSEQ multiplex PCR; TCRdb's version includes in-frame clones alone and lacks a portion of them. The table has hundreds of thousands of clones, 93% seen once; the top ten hold 4.5% to 7%. Time point described: blood from clinic visit 5 months post-surgery; TSC patient then seizure free. Specimen: peripheral blood, collected 4 to 5 months after surgery. The receptors here all came from a boy under two years old with tuberous sclerosis and intractable seizures.

The V and J genes are TRBV4-1 and TRBJ1-6, with D perhaps TRBD1 (5 bases). In germline, CDR1 is MGHRA, CDR2 YSYEKL. V lost 0 bases, J lost 8 bases, and 14 bases lay in between. The CDR3 covers 16 residues. CDR3 region: CASSQDKGYPHSPLHF. The DNA for the CDR3 is TGCGCCAGCAGCCAAGATAAGGGGTACCCCCATTCACCCCTCCACTTT.

This clone has a single count. This chain uses TRBV6-2 or TRBV6-3 with TRBJ2-7; D is perhaps TRBD2 (5 bases). V lost 4 bases and J lost 5, with 15 bases in between. The germline V gene has CDR1 MNHEY and CDR2 SVGEGT. This CDR3 region has 14 residues. CDR3 bases: TGTGCCAGCAGTTGGTTTTTTAGCGACAACGAGCAGTACTTC. Translation gives CASSWFFSDNEQYF.

The rearrangement joins TRBV21-1 to TRBJ2-3; the listed D gene, TRBD2, was not tested against the DNA. TRBV21-1 is noted as a pseudogene. CDR3 length: 11 residues. CDR3 amino acids: CAASAGGIGYF. The CDR3 DNA reads TGTGCCGCAAGCGCGGGGGGGATCGGATATTTT.

The J gene is TRBJ1-2, the V gene TRBV19; D might be TRBD1 (5 bases). The CDR3 extends over 13 amino acids. The germline V gene encodes CDR1 LNHDA and CDR2 SQIVND (reference sequence). Trimming removed 5 bases from V and 5 bases from J, with 12 bases in between. CDR3 DNA: TGTGCCAGTAGTTGGGGCACAGAGTATGGCTACACCTTC. Encoded protein: CASSWGTEYGYTF.

This clone came up a few times. The chain links TRBV7-9 to TRBJ2-7; D gene ambiguous. The V end was cut by 2 bases, the J end by 2 bases, with 16 bases between. The CDR3 extends over 16 amino acids. Germline loops: CDR1 SEHNR, CDR2 FQNEAQ (reference sequence). The CDR3 here is CASSLSPAVITYEQYF. CDR3 sequence (DNA): TGTGCCAGCAGCTTATCCCCCGCAGTGATAACCTACGAGCAGTACTTC.

The rearrangement uses TRBV11-2 and TRBJ1-1; D is possibly TRBD1 (6 bases). The V and J ends lost 5 bases and 8 bases respectively, with 15 bases between them. CDR1 and CDR2 from the germline V gene are SGHAT and FQNNGV. This CDR3 is built from 13 residues. The CDR3 sequence: CASSTTQGMEAFF. CDR3 nucleotides: TGTGCCAGCAGCACCACACAGGGAATGGAAGCTTTCTTT.

This clone showed up just a few times. This same CDR3 is encoded by further DNA sequences in the sample. The chain employs TRBV4-1 and TRBJ1-5, with D unclear. V was cut by 5 bases and J by 1 base, with 6 bases left in between. The CDR3 extends over 13 amino acids. From germline, CDR1 is MGHRA and CDR2 YSYEKL. The CDR3 loop is CASSRASNQPQHF. Here the CDR3 DNA reads TGCGCCAGCAGCAGGGCCAGCAATCAGCCCCAGCATTTT.

In its sample, this clone was seen once. The chain links TRBV5-4 to TRBJ2-7; D might be TRBD2 (6 bases). The CDR3 sequence is 16 residues long. V was clipped by 3 bases and J by 4 bases, with 20 bases between them. The V gene's germline CDR1 is SGHNT and CDR2 YYREEE (reference sequence). The CDR3 coding sequence is TGTGCCAGCAGCTCGGGCGGGACCAAGGGCCTTTACGAGCAGTACTTC. This codes for CASSSGGTKGLYEQYF. Drawing the rest from reference TRBV5-4 and TRBJ2-7, the complete variable domain is ETGVTQSPTHLIKTRGQQVTLRCSSQSGHNTVSWYQQALGQGPQFIFQYYREEENGRGNFPPRFSGLQFPNYSSELNVNALELDDSALYLCASSSGGTKGLYEQYFGPGTRLTVT.

This clone occurred a few times. The CDR3 sequence: CASSFLASGGGTEAFF. The CDR3, as DNA: TGTGCCAGCAGCTTCCTCGCGTCGGGGGGAGGGACTGAAGCTTTCTTT. This chain connects TRBV7-8 to TRBJ1-1; tentatively, D is TRBD1 (5 bases). The CDR3 contains 16 residues. The V end lost 3 bases, the J end lost 5 bases, and 19 bases lay between the germline ends. The germline CDR1 and CDR2 sequences are SGHVS and FQNEAQ.

V is TRBV19 and J is TRBJ1-5, with 8 nucleotides matching TRBD1. The germline gives CDR1 LNHDA, CDR2 SQIVND (reference sequence). V shed 5 bases and J 5 bases; nucleotides not matched to a gene: 5. The CDR3 totals 14 residues. CDR3 DNA sequence: TGTGCCAGTAGTCGAACAGGGGGGCATCAGCCCCAGCATTTT. Translating it yields CASSRTGGHQPQHF.

This rearrangement joins TRBV3-1 (or the pseudogene TRBV3-2) to TRBJ2-3, with no clear D. The CDR3 has 11 residues. Germline CDR1 LGHDT, CDR2 YNNKEL (reference sequence). Trimming stripped 3 bases from V and 7 bases from J, with 5 bases between. The CDR3 sequence is CASSQANTQYF. CDR3 coding DNA: TGTGCCAGCAGCCAGGCGAATACGCAGTATTTT.

In its sample, this clone was seen once. The chain joins TRBV7-6 to TRBJ1-1, with D perhaps matching TRBD1 (5 bases). CDR3 length: 14 residues. Trimming cost V 4 bases and J 4 bases, with 13 bases left between them. Germline assignment: CDR1 SGHVS and CDR2 FNYEAQ. The CDR3 DNA reads TGTGCCAGCAGCTACCGACAGACGGGCACTGAAGCTTTCTTT. Translation: CASSYRQTGTEAFF.

The chain recombines TRBV6-5 with TRBJ1-4, with D possibly being TRBD1 (6 bases). V was cut by 5 bases and J by 8 bases, with 9 bases left in between. The CDR3 extends over 12 amino acids. Germline V gene lookup returns CDR1 MNHEY and CDR2 SVGAGI. As DNA, the CDR3 is TGTGCCAGCAGTACAGGGCCGGAAAAACTGTTTTTT. It translates to CASSTGPEKLFF.

The chain recombines TRBV5-1 with TRBJ2-7, with a possible D match to TRBD1 (6 bases). The CDR3 contains 15 residues. Trimming stripped 5 bases from V and 2 bases from J, with 17 bases between. In germline, CDR1 is SGHRS, CDR2 YFSETQ. The CDR3 spells CASRHTDSPTYEQYF. The CDR3 DNA reads as TGCGCCAGCAGGCATACGGACAGTCCAACCTACGAGCAGTACTTC.

The chain has TRBV9 and TRBJ2-3; 8 bases align to TRBD2. Losses at the gene ends were 0 bases for V and 2 bases for J; bases not matched to a gene: 11. The length of the CDR3 is 18 residues. In germline, CDR1 is SGDLS, CDR2 YYNGEE. CDR3 DNA: TGTGCCAGCAGCGTAGAAGGCTCGAGCGGGGGCCCCACAGATACGCAGTATTTT. This encodes CASSVEGSSGGPTDTQYF.

The CDR3: CASSQGVAGGNTGELFF. For the CDR3, the DNA is TGTGCCAGCAGCCAAGGGGTAGCGGGGGGGAACACCGGGGAGCTGTTTTTT. The V gene is TRBV3-1 (or the pseudogene TRBV3-2), the J gene TRBJ2-2; the match to TRBD2 covers 10 bases. J lost 1 base, V lost 1 base, and 3 bases had no gene match. The CDR3 has 17 amino acids. Germline V gives CDR1 LGHDT, CDR2 YNNKEL (reference sequence).

The rearrangement links TRBV7-8 to TRBJ2-1; 7 bases are a match to TRBD1. Germline-derived CDR1 and CDR2 are SGHVS and FQNEAQ. The V segment lost 5 bases and the J segment 4 bases; nucleotides outside the gene matches: 5. CDR3 length: 14 amino acids. The CDR3 is CASSLGTAYNEQFF. CDR3 bases: TGTGCCAGCAGCCTCGGGACAGCTTACAATGAGCAGTTCTTC.

The chain employs TRBV29-1 and TRBJ1-1; unclear D gene. The CDR3 is 13 residues long. Germline CDR1 and CDR2: SQVTM and ANQGSEA. Trimming cost V 1 base and J 0 bases, with 6 bases left between them. The CDR3 bases are TGCAGCGTTGAAGGGCTCGTGAACACTGAAGCTTTCTTT. This gives the protein CSVEGLVNTEAFF.

The chain combines TRBV11-3 with TRBJ2-1; TRBD2 might be the D (5 bases). The V gene lost 4 bases and the J gene lost 10 bases, with 14 bases spanning the gap. CDR3 size: 13 residues. Germline assignment: CDR1 SGHNT and CDR2 YENEEA. Here the CDR3 reads CASSSSPSREQFF. CDR3 nucleotides: TGTGCCAGCAGCTCTAGCCCGTCGCGAGAGCAGTTCTTC.

This clone was seen a handful of times. The chain uses TRBV27 and TRBJ2-4; D unclear. V was shortened by 7 bases and J by 0 bases, with 13 bases between the two germline ends. Germline CDR1 reads MNHEY; CDR2 reads SMNVEV (reference sequence). There are 15 residues in the CDR3. This chain's CDR3 is CASMQDPLAKNIQYF. The CDR3, as DNA: TGTGCCAGCATGCAGGATCCCTTAGCCAAAAACATTCAGTACTTC.